The 14 T cell receptor beta chains below all came from one sample that was sequenced in a study of blood T cell repertoires in COVID-19. Clones were read by immunoSEQ multiplex PCR, and TCRdb kept only the in-frame ones, dropping some. The table records under 35,000 clones, roughly nine tenths of them present only once. Source material: peripheral blood. The receptors derive from a man aged 60-69 years with acute or convalescent COVID-19.

The chain has TRBV11-2 and TRBJ1-6, with TRBD1 identical over 11 bases. V shed 3 bases, J shed 6 bases, and the junction held 10 bases outside the gene matches. The CDR3 is 18 amino acids. CDR1 SGHAT and CDR2 FQNNGV come from the germline V gene. CDR3 DNA: TGTGCCAGCAGCTTTGTAGGACAGGGGGCAGGCTCTAATTCACCCCTCCACTTT. This codes for CASSFVGQGAGSNSPLHF.

The genes are TRBV3-1 (or the pseudogene TRBV3-2) and TRBJ2-7; D remains unclear. The germline V and J ends were trimmed by 1 base and 0 bases, with 16 bases remaining between them. Germline V CDR1 and CDR2: LGHDT, YNNKEL (reference sequence). The length of the CDR3 is 17 residues. This CDR3 reads CASSQVGPGQSSYEQYF. In DNA form, the CDR3 reads TGTGCCAGCAGCCAAGTGGGTCCAGGCCAAAGCTCCTACGAGCAGTACTTC.

The chain has TRBV27 and TRBJ2-3; D might be TRBD1 (5 bases). The germline CDR1 and CDR2 sequences are MNHEY and SMNVEV (reference sequence). The CDR3 loop spans 14 amino acids. Trimming pared 7 bases from V and 4 bases from J, leaving 15 bases between. The CDR3 DNA reads as TGTGCCAGCATCCCCAGGGCCAGGGCAGATACGCAGTATTTT. Translation gives CASIPRARADTQYF.

This chain connects TRBV4-1 to TRBJ1-1; D is ambiguous. V dropped 0 bases and J dropped 4 bases, with 15 bases sitting between them. Germline assignment: CDR1 MGHRA and CDR2 YSYEKL. The CDR3 is 16 residues long. The CDR3 loop is CASSQDIRETGTEAFF. The DNA of the CDR3 is TGCGCCAGCAGCCAAGACATACGGGAAACGGGCACTGAAGCTTTCTTT.

This chain uses TRBV7-9 with TRBJ1-6; D is unclear. Trimming stripped 6 bases from V and 12 bases from J, with 12 bases between. The CDR3 has 12 amino acids. The germline gives CDR1 SEHNR, CDR2 FQNEAQ (reference sequence). CDR3 region: CASSLVRGPLHF. As DNA, the CDR3 is TGTGCCAGCAGTCTGGTTAGAGGACCCCTCCACTTT.

The chain uses TRBV7-8 and TRBJ1-6, with no clear D. The ends were cut back, 5 bases at V and 10 bases at J, with 18 bases in the middle. CDR3 length: 15 residues. Germline V gene sequence: CDR1 SGHVS, CDR2 FQNEAQ. CDR3 coding DNA: TGTGCCAGCAGCCCCGTGAGAGGCGTAGGATCACCCCTCCACTTT. It encodes CASSPVRGVGSPLHF.

This clone showed up just a few times. The chain joins TRBV12-3 or TRBV12-4 to TRBJ1-2; 7 nucleotides agree with TRBD1. V shed 7 bases and J 4 bases; nucleotides not matched to a gene: 6. This CDR3 region has 13 residues. For the CDR3, the DNA is TGTGCCAGCAACCCGGGACAGCGCTATGGCTACACCTTC. It codes for CASNPGQRYGYTF.

CDR3 loop: CASSGDGGRSEKLFF. The CDR3 DNA reads TGCGCCAGCAGCGGGGATGGCGGGCGTAGTGAAAAACTGTTTTTT. The chain has TRBV5-1 and TRBJ1-4; D gene unclear. The CDR3 is 15 amino acids. CDR1 SGHRS and CDR2 YFSETQ come from the germline V gene. V gave up 4 bases and J gave up 7 bases, with 17 bases separating them. Filled out from reference TRBV5-1 and TRBJ1-4, the complete variable domain reads KAGVTQTPRYLIKTRGQQVTLSCSPISGHRSVSWYQQTPGQGLQFLFEYFSETQRNKGNFPGRFSGRQFSNSRSEMNVSTLELGDSALYLCASSGDGGRSEKLFFGSGTQLSVL.

The genes are TRBV12-3 or TRBV12-4 and TRBJ1-1; D gene unclear. Trimming stripped 3 bases from V and 4 bases from J, with 6 bases between. This CDR3 spans 12 amino acids. The CDR3 coding sequence is TGTGCCAGCAGTTTTCTAGGCACTGAAGCTTTCTTT. Encoded protein: CASSFLGTEAFF.

The chain combines TRBV10-3 with TRBJ1-1, with unresolved D. The CDR3 runs 13 residues. Germline CDR1 is ENHRY and CDR2 is SYGVKD. Deletions cut 7 bases from V and 1 base from J, with 10 bases between. In nucleotides, the CDR3 is TGTGCCATCAACTCCCCCGGGAACACTGAAGCTTTCTTT. This codes for CAINSPGNTEAFF.

This chain joins TRBV7-9 and TRBJ1-1; a weak D match, TRBD1 (5 bases). From germline, CDR1 is SEHNR and CDR2 FQNEAQ (reference sequence). There are 14 residues in the CDR3. Trimming left V 4 bases short and J 1 base short, with 10 bases between. The CDR3 spells CASSSRVGNTEAFF. CDR3 coding DNA: TGTGCCAGCAGCTCCAGGGTGGGGAACACTGAAGCTTTCTTT.

The CDR3 nucleotides read TGTGCCAGCAGCAAGACAGGGGGCCCAGATACGCAGTATTTT. It codes for CASSKTGGPDTQYF. V usage is TRBV27 and J usage is TRBJ2-3, with TRBD1 matching over 10 bases. V shed 6 bases, J shed 4 bases, and the junction held 4 bases outside the gene matches. The CDR3 is 14 residues long. Looked up from germline, CDR1 is MNHEY and CDR2 is SMNVEV (reference sequence).

This sequence joins TRBV28 and TRBJ1-3; 7 bases align to TRBD1. The CDR3 runs 13 residues. V lost 6 bases, J lost 2 bases, and 1 base stayed unmatched. Germline V gene data show CDR1 as MDHEN and CDR2 as SYDVKM. The CDR3 DNA is TGTGCCAGCAGACAGGGGACTGGAAACACCATATATTTT. Translating it yields CASRQGTGNTIYF.

This sequence joins TRBV5-1 and TRBJ2-5; 12 bases are a match to TRBD2. Germline-derived CDR1 and CDR2 are SGHRS and YFSETQ. Trimming cost V 4 bases and J 0 bases; bases outside gene matches: 4. The CDR3 loop spans 16 amino acids. CDR3 DNA: TGCGCCAGCAGCGCCACTAGCGGGGGGAACCAAGAGACCCAGTACTTC. Protein sequence: CASSATSGGNQETQYF.